A single sample is the source of the 28 T cell receptor beta chains below, sequenced in a study of blood T cell repertoires in COVID-19. The data were produced by immunoSEQ multiplex PCR, yet TCRdb's version contains in-frame clones alone and is incomplete. The table includes around 100,000 clones, around 85% detected once. Sequenced: peripheral blood. The receptors originated from a woman aged 70-85 years with active or convalescent COVID-19.

The chain links TRBV10-3 to TRBJ1-4, with 9 nucleotides matching TRBD1. This CDR3 comprises 15 residues. Germline loops: CDR1 ENHRY, CDR2 SYGVKD. Trimming removed 4 bases from V and 6 bases from J; junction bases left unmatched: 6. The CDR3 coding sequence is TGTGCCATCAGTGGCCCAGGACAGGGGCATGAAAAACTGTTTTTT. Amino acid sequence: CAISGPGQGHEKLFF.

The J gene is TRBJ1-4, the V gene TRBV28; 7 bases are a match to TRBD1. CDR3 length: 17 residues. Trimming removed 4 bases from V and 8 bases from J; junction bases left unmatched: 16. Germline lookup yields CDR1 MDHEN and CDR2 SYDVKM. The CDR3 bases are TGTGCCAGCAGTTACGGGACAGCCAATAAACGGGGAGAAAAACTGTTTTTT. It is translated as CASSYGTANKRGEKLFF.

V gene TRBV19 combines with J gene TRBJ2-2, with 12 bases aligning to TRBD2. The CDR3 consists of 16 residues. CDR1 LNHDA and CDR2 SQIVND come from the germline V gene (reference sequence). J lost 6 bases, V lost 4 bases, and 6 bases had no gene match. The CDR3 nucleotides are TGTGCCAGTAGTACCCCTAGCGGGGGGGCCCCCGGGGAGCTGTTTTTT. Translating it yields CASSTPSGGAPGELFF.

The genes are TRBV15 and TRBJ1-5; 8 bases are a match to TRBD1. The CDR3 is made up of 15 amino acids. Germline CDR1 reads LNHNV; CDR2 reads YYDKDF (reference sequence). V lost 3 bases to trimming and J lost 4 bases; unmatched junction nucleotides: 5. In DNA form, the CDR3 reads TGTGCCACCAGCAGCGTCAGGGGGCCGAATCAGCCCCAGCATTTT. As protein: CATSSVRGPNQPQHF.

The gene calls are TRBV7-2 and TRBJ2-3, with 8 bases fitting TRBD2. Germline V gene sequence: CDR1 SGHTA, CDR2 FQGNSA. V shed 4 bases and J 1 base; nucleotides not matched to a gene: 4. The CDR3 runs 15 residues. The chain's CDR3 is CASSSRAGGTDTQYF. For the CDR3, the DNA is TGTGCCAGCAGCTCTCGAGCGGGGGGCACAGATACGCAGTATTTT.

The gene calls are TRBV3-1 (or the pseudogene TRBV3-2) and TRBJ1-4; D remains unclear. Germline CDR1 reads LGHDT; CDR2 reads YNNKEL (reference sequence). The CDR3 consists of 17 residues. V lost 4 bases and J lost 5, with 20 bases in between. CDR3 DNA: TGTGCCAGCAGCCGACCGGGATCCAACCAAAGAAATGAAAAACTGTTTTTT. Residues: CASSRPGSNQRNEKLFF.

J is TRBJ1-6 and V is TRBV9; D may be TRBD1 (6 bases). V was clipped by 3 bases and J by 10 bases, with 11 bases between them. CDR1 and CDR2 (germline): SGDLS, YYNGEE. The CDR3 length is 13 residues. The CDR3 here is CASSERQASPLHF. The CDR3 coding sequence is TGTGCCAGCAGCGAGAGACAGGCCTCACCCCTCCACTTT. Variable domain in full (rest from reference TRBV9 and TRBJ1-6): DSGVTQTPKHLITATGQRVTLRCSPRSGDLSVYWYQQSLDQGLQFLIQYYNGEERAKGNILERFSAQQFPDLHSELNLSSLELGDSALYFCASSERQASPLHFGNGTRLTVT.

V is TRBV6-2 or TRBV6-3 and J is TRBJ2-1; TRBD2 agrees at 7 bases. The J segment lost 8 bases and the V segment lost 8 bases, leaving 15 bases of the junction unmatched. Germline CDR1 MNHEY, CDR2 SVGEGT. This CDR3 is 15 amino acids long. The CDR3 loop reads CASCPVWEGPHEQFF. DNA of the CDR3: TGTGCCAGCTGCCCTGTATGGGAGGGCCCCCATGAGCAGTTCTTC.

This clone was counted once. The chain is built from TRBV28 and TRBJ2-7, with D possibly matching TRBD1 (6 bases). V gave up 7 bases and J gave up 5 bases, with 21 bases separating them. From germline, CDR1 is MDHEN and CDR2 SYDVKM. The CDR3 contains 15 residues. The CDR3 region is CASIRAGATNHEQYF. CDR3 nucleotide sequence: TGTGCCAGCATACGCGCAGGGGCGACTAACCACGAGCAGTACTTC.

The chain joins TRBV7-2 to TRBJ1-4; D is ambiguous. The CDR3 is 17 residues long. V lost 1 base and J lost 10, with 22 bases in between. Germline V gene sequence: CDR1 SGHTA, CDR2 FQGNSA. The CDR3 spells CASSLGLLAQTGGKLFF. The CDR3 coding sequence is TGTGCCAGCAGCTTAGGGTTGTTAGCCCAAACGGGAGGAAAACTGTTTTTT.

J is TRBJ1-2 and V is TRBV5-4; D perhaps matches TRBD1 (5 bases). V was cut by 4 bases and J by 3 bases, with 13 bases left in between. Germline V gene data show CDR1 as SGHNT and CDR2 as YYREEE (reference sequence). The CDR3 is made up of 14 amino acids. DNA for the CDR3: TGTGCCAGCAGCCCCGAGGACACTCACTATGGCTACACCTTC. Its translation is CASSPEDTHYGYTF. Full variable domain (missing parts from reference TRBV5-4 and TRBJ1-2): ETGVTQSPTHLIKTRGQQVTLRCSSQSGHNTVSWYQQALGQGPQFIFQYYREEENGRGNFPPRFSGLQFPNYSSELNVNALELDDSALYLCASSPEDTHYGYTFGSGTRLTVV.

This rearrangement joins TRBV7-3 to TRBJ1-3; TRBD1 is a possible D gene (5 bases). This CDR3 contains 15 residues. Germline CDR1 is SGHTA and CDR2 is FQGTGA. Deletions cut 5 bases from V and 4 bases from J, with 15 bases between. For the CDR3, the DNA is TGTGCCAGCAGCACGACAGTGTTCAAAGGAAACACCATATATTTT. It is translated as CASSTTVFKGNTIYF.

V and J are TRBV19 and TRBJ2-7, with 8 bases lining up with TRBD1. Trimming removed 7 bases from V and 5 bases from J; junction bases left unmatched: 7. This CDR3 is built from 13 residues. The germline CDR1 and CDR2 sequences are LNHDA and SQIVND (reference sequence). CDR3 amino acids: CASTSDRGHEQYF. The CDR3 DNA is TGTGCCAGTACCTCAGACAGGGGCCACGAGCAGTACTTC.

Only one count was recorded for this clone. V usage is TRBV7-8 and J usage is TRBJ2-4; 11 bases agree with TRBD2. V was clipped by 4 bases and J by 0 bases; unmatched bases: 8. This CDR3 contains 18 residues. The germline V gene has CDR1 SGHVS and CDR2 FQNEAQ. The CDR3 DNA reads as TGTGCCAGCAGCTCTAGCGGGAGGAACCCTCTAGCCAAAAACATTCAGTACTTC. Protein: CASSSSGRNPLAKNIQYF.

V is TRBV6-5 and J is TRBJ2-1; D ambiguous. Trimming shortened V by 3 bases and J by 7 bases, and 10 bases separated the two germline ends. The CDR3 has 13 amino acids. The germline V gene encodes CDR1 MNHEY and CDR2 SVGAGI. The DNA of the CDR3 is TGTGCCAGCAGTTATAAGAGCGAGAATGAGCAGTTCTTC. Amino acids: CASSYKSENEQFF.

The sample holds one count of this clone. The chain couples TRBV30 to TRBJ1-2; no clear D. V shed 5 bases and J shed 0 bases, with 10 bases lying between them. Germline assignment: CDR1 GTSNPN and CDR2 SVGIG (reference sequence). The CDR3 has 13 residues. The CDR3 coding sequence is TGTGCCTGGGGGATGAACTCTAACTATGGCTACACCTTC. This gives the protein CAWGMNSNYGYTF.

This chain uses TRBV6-2 or TRBV6-3 with TRBJ2-1; TRBD2 matches at 7 bases. Germline V CDR1 and CDR2: MNHEY, SVGEGT. The V gene end was trimmed by 5 bases and the J gene end by 15 bases; junction bases not matched to a gene: 22. The CDR3 covers 16 residues. The CDR3 here is CASSPPGLAAAGFPFF. The CDR3 nucleotides are TGTGCCAGCAGTCCACCGGGGCTAGCGGCCGCCGGATTCCCGTTCTTC.

V gene TRBV28 combines with J gene TRBJ2-1, with a weak D call TRBD1 (7 bases). Germline V lookup: CDR1 MDHEN, CDR2 SYDVKM. Trimming cost V 3 bases and J 3 bases, with 12 bases left between them. The CDR3 sequence is 15 residues long. CDR3 in amino acids: CASSLEGAYYNEQFF. Here the CDR3 DNA reads TGTGCCAGCAGTTTGGAGGGGGCGTACTACAATGAGCAGTTCTTC.

This chain uses TRBV30 with TRBJ1-6; 11 bases match TRBD1. Germline V gene sequence: CDR1 GTSNPN, CDR2 SVGIG (reference sequence). J was trimmed by 8 bases and V by 5 bases; bases with no gene match: 2. CDR3 length: 13 amino acids. This CDR3 reads CAWAGQGDSPLHF. DNA for the CDR3: TGTGCCTGGGCGGGACAGGGGGATTCACCCCTCCACTTT.

This clone was counted a few times. The chain employs TRBV11-3 and TRBJ2-2; 13 positions agree with TRBD2. The germline V gene encodes CDR1 SGHNT and CDR2 YENEEA. V shed 6 bases, J shed 4 bases, and the junction held 5 bases outside the gene matches. The CDR3 spans 16 residues. CDR3 sequence: CASSRTSGSVTGELFF. CDR3 DNA sequence: TGTGCCAGCAGTCGGACTAGCGGGAGTGTCACCGGGGAGCTGTTTTTT. Full variable domain (outside the CDR3, taken from reference TRBV11-3 and TRBJ2-2): EAGVVQSPRYKIIEKKQPVAFWCNPISGHNTLYWYLQNLGQGPELLIRYENEEAVDDSQLPKDRFSAERLKGVDSTLKIQPAELGDSAVYLCASSRTSGSVTGELFFGEGSRLTVL.

The V and J genes are TRBV5-6 and TRBJ1-6, with D hard to call. Trimming removed 0 bases at V and 9 bases at J, with 10 bases between. CDR3 length equals 14 residues. Per germline, CDR1 SGHDT and CDR2 YYEEEE. The CDR3 region is CASSLDFPISPLHF. The CDR3 DNA reads as TGTGCCAGCAGCTTGGATTTCCCTATTTCACCCCTCCACTTT.

DNA for the CDR3: TGCGCCAGCAGCCCAACACAGGGGGACACTGAAGCTTTCTTT. Encoded protein: CASSPTQGDTEAFF. The chain recombines TRBV5-1 with TRBJ1-1; 8 nucleotides match TRBD1. V was clipped by 4 bases and J by 3 bases; unmatched bases: 5. Looked up from germline, CDR1 is SGHRS and CDR2 is YFSETQ. The CDR3 is 14 residues long.

The chain employs TRBV6-5 and TRBJ1-1; D not certain. V was clipped by 5 bases and J by 0 bases, with 7 bases between them. The germline CDR1 and CDR2 sequences are MNHEY and SVGAGI. This CDR3 has 13 residues. The chain's CDR3 is CASSLFVNTEAFF. CDR3 DNA: TGTGCCAGCAGTCTATTTGTGAACACTGAAGCTTTCTTT.

The CDR3 DNA sequence: TGTGCCATCAGTGACTCGGGGAGGGGCACAGATACGCAGTATTTT. It specifies CAISDSGRGTDTQYF. The rearrangement links TRBV10-3 to TRBJ2-3; 7 nucleotides agree with TRBD2. The CDR3 has 15 residues. Germline V lookup: CDR1 ENHRY, CDR2 SYGVKD. The ends lost 3 bases at V and 1 base at J; junction bases unmatched: 4.

The chain has TRBV15 and TRBJ2-2, with no clear D. Germline V gene data show CDR1 as LNHNV and CDR2 as YYDKDF (reference sequence). V was cut by 0 bases and J by 7 bases, with 3 bases left in between. CDR3 length equals 12 residues. CDR3 DNA sequence: TGTGCCACCAGCAGAGATAACGGGGAGCTGTTTTTT. This gives the protein CATSRDNGELFF.

The chain joins TRBV5-1 to TRBJ1-1; D ambiguous. Trimming pared 3 bases from V and 10 bases from J, leaving 22 bases between. Germline CDR1 and CDR2: SGHRS and YFSETQ. This CDR3 has 15 residues. The CDR3 sequence: CASSSGPSTVRGAFF. The CDR3, as DNA: TGCGCCAGCAGCTCCGGCCCTAGTACGGTCCGAGGAGCTTTCTTT.

CDR3 protein: CASSLSVLNEKLFF. In DNA, the CDR3 is TGCGCCAGCTCTCTTTCGGTCCTCAATGAAAAACTGTTTTTT. The chain recombines TRBV5-1 with TRBJ1-4; D gene uncertain. The V end lost 7 bases, the J end lost 5 bases, and 15 bases lay between the germline ends. The CDR3 is 14 amino acids. Germline-derived CDR1 and CDR2 are SGHRS and YFSETQ. Full variable domain (outside the CDR3, taken from reference TRBV5-1 and TRBJ1-4): KAGVTQTPRYLIKTRGQQVTLSCSPISGHRSVSWYQQTPGQGLQFLFEYFSETQRNKGNFPGRFSGRQFSNSRSEMNVSTLELGDSALYLCASSLSVLNEKLFFGSGTQLSVL.

The J gene is TRBJ1-1, the V gene TRBV2; D is possibly TRBD1 (6 bases). The CDR3 consists of 15 residues. Trimming pared 1 base from V and 8 bases from J, leaving 17 bases between. CDR1 and CDR2 (germline): SNHLY, FYNNEI. The CDR3 region has the DNA TGTGCCAGCAGTGAAGAAGAGGGGGTAGCTCGGGAAGCTTTCTTT. Amino acids: CASSEEEGVAREAFF.